This TCR beta chain was profiled in a study of neurological immune-mediated disorders. Sorted libraries were derived from roughly 1 million CD4+ or CD8+ T cells. In this sample, this clonotype turned up many times. The output of every sequencing run exceeded 160 million TCR-beta sequences, derived from 15-18 subjects. TCRdb independently ran MiXCR on the 5' RACE reads; one entry per CDR3 protein. The sample consists of about 55,000 distinct CDR3 sequences, about 4% of them appearing once. The CDR3 loop spans 14 amino acids. Per the germline V gene, CDR1 is SEHNR and CDR2 is FQNEAQ (reference sequence). V lost 2 bases to trimming and J lost 1 base, with 7 bases between them.

The sequenced sample consisted of CD4+ T cells from blood. The chain couples TRBV7-9 to TRBJ2-3, with D uncertain. The TCR originated in a woman aged 40 to 49 with multiple sclerosis. The CDR3 protein is CASSLNQRTDTQYF. CDR3 bases: TGTGCCAGCAGCTTAAACCAGCGCACAGATACGCAGTATTTT.